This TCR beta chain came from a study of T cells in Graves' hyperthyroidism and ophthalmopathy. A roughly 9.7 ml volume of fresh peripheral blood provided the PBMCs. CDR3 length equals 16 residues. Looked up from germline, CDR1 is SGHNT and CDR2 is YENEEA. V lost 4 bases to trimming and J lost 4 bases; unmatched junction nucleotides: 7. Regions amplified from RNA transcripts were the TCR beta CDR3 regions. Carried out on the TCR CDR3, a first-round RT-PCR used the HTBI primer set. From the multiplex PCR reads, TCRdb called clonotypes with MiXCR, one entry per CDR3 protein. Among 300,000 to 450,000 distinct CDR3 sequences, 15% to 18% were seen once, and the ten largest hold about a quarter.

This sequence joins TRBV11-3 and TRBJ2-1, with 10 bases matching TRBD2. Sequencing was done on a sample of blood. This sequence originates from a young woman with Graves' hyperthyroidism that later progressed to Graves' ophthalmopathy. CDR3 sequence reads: CASSSLAGLAYNEQFF. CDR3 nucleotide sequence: TGTGCCAGCAGCTCACTAGCGGGACTAGCTTACAATGAGCAGTTCTTC.